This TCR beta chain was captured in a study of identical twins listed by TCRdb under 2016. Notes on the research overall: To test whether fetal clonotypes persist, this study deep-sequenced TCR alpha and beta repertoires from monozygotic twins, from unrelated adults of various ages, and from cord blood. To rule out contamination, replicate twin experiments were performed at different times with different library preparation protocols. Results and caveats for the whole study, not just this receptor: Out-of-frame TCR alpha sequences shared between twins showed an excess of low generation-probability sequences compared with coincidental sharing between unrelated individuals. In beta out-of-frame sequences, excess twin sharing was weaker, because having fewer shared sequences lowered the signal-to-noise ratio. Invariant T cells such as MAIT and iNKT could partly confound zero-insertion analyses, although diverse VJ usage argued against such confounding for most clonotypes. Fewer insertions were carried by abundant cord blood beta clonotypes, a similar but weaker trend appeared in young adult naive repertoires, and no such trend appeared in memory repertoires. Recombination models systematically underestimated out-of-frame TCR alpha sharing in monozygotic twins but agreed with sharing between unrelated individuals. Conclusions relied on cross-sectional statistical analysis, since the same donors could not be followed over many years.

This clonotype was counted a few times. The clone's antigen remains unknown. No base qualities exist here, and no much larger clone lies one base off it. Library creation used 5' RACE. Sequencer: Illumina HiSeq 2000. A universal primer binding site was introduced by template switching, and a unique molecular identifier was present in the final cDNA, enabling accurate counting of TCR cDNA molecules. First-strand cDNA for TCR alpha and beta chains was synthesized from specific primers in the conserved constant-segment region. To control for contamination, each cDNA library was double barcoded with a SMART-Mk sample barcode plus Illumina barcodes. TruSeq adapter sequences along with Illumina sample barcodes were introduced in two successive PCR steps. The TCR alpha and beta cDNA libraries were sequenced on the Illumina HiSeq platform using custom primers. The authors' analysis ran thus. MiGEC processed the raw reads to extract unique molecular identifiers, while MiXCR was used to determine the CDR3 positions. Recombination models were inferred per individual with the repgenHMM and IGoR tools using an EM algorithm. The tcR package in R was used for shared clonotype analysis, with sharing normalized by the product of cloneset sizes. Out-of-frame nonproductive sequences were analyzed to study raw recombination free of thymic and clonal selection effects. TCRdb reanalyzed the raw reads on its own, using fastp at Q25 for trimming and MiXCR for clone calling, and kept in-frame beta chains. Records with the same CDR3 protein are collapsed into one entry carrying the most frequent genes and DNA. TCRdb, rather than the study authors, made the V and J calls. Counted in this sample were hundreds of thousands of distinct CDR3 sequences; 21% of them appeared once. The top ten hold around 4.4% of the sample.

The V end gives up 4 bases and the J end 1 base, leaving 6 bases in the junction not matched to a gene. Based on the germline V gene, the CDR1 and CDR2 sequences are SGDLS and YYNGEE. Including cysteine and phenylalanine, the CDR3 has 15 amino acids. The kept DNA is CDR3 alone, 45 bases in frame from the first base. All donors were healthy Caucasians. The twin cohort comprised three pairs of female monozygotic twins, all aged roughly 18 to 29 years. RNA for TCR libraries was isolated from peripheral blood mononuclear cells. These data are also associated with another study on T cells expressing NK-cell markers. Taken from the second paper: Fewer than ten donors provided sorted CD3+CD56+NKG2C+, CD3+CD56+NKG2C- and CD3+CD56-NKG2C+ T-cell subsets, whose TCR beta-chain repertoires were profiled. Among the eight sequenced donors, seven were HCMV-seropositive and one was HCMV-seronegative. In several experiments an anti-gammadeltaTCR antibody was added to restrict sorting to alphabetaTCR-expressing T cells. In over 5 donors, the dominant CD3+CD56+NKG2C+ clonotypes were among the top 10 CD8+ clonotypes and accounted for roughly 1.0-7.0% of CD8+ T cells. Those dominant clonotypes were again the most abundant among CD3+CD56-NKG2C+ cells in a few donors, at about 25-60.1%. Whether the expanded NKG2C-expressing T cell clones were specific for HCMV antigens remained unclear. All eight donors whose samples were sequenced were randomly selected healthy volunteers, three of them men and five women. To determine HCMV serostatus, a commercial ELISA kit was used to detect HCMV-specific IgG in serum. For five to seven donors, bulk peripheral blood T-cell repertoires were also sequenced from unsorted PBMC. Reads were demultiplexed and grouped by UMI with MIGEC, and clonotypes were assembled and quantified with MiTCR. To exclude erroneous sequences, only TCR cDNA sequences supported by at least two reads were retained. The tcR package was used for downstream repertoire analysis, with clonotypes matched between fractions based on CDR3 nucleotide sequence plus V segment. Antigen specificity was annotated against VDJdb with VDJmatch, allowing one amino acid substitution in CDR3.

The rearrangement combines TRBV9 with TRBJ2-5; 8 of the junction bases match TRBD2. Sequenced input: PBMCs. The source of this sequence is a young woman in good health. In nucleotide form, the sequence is TGTGCCAGCAGCAAGAGCGGGGGAGCCCAAGAGACCCAGTACTTC. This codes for CASSKSGGAQETQYF.